The clone carrying this T cell receptor (beta chain) was seen many times. Trimming removed 5 bases at V and 7 bases at J, with 17 bases between. CDR3 length: 14 residues. The germline V gene has CDR1 LGHNA and CDR2 YNFKEQ. These data belong to a study of blood T cell repertoires in COVID-19. Study overall: Nucleic acid was either cDNA or gDNA, and it came from T cells, B-cell-depleted T cells, or PBMCs.

In the study's own analysis: Amplification of reference gene primers provided the estimated nucleated cell counts. The protocol was immunoSEQ multiplex PCR, while the TCRdb copy is restricted to in-frame clones and leaves out a portion. D and trimming come from the DNA, and the V and J calls and clone size come from that table. Among some 250,000 clones listed, roughly 88% were seen once. The source material was peripheral blood. This TCR was sampled from a woman aged 25 to 39 with acute or convalescent COVID-19. The rearrangement links TRBV4-2 to TRBJ1-2; the D gene is possibly TRBD1 (6 bases). CDR3 coding DNA: TGTGCCAGCAGCGGTGGGGGCGACCTCGGTGGCTACACCTTC. This translates into CASSGGGDLGGYTF.